Listed here are 11 T cell receptor beta chains from one sample, sequenced in a study of early T cells in non-severe SARS-CoV-2 infection. A single record per CDR3 protein comes from TCRdb applying MiXCR to the 5' RACE reads. Of 40,000 to 65,000 distinct CDR3 sequences in the sample, around 7.5% are singletons; the top ten hold approximately 8.8%. Sequenced input: whole blood. These receptors were taken from an adult who was a healthcare worker with PCR-confirmed SARS-CoV-2 infection or an uninfected control (not recorded which).

This clonotype was detected a few times. This sequence joins TRBV11-2 and TRBJ1-3; tentative D call: TRBD1 (5 bases). Germline V gives CDR1 SGHAT, CDR2 FQNNGV. This CDR3 has 13 residues. Trimming removed 1 base from V and 4 bases from J, with 5 bases in between. CDR3 coding DNA: TGTGCCAGCAGCTTAGCAGGGGGAAACACCATATATTTT. It is translated as CASSLAGGNTIYF.

There are a few counts of this clonotype. The chain combines TRBV23-1 with TRBJ2-6; perhaps TRBD2 as D (6 bases). TRBV23-1 is recorded as an ORF, its role being uncertain. With 7 bases removed from V and 0 bases from J, the gap between germline ends came to 22 bases. The CDR3 loop spans 19 amino acids. This CDR3 is CASNLNPGLLSSGANVLTF. CDR3 DNA sequence: TGCGCCAGCAATCTTAACCCGGGACTCCTGAGCTCTGGGGCCAACGTCCTGACTTTC.

This clonotype has more than one count but fewer than ten. The rearrangement links TRBV6-6 to TRBJ1-2; D remains unclear. From germline, CDR1 is MNHNY and CDR2 SVGAGI (reference sequence). The CDR3 runs to 14 residues. V lost 6 bases and J lost 0, with 11 bases in between. The CDR3 coding sequence is TGTGCCAGCAGCGACCACAGTGCTAACTATGGCTACACCTTC. This translates into CASSDHSANYGYTF.

V usage is TRBV29-1 and J usage is TRBJ2-4; D is unresolved. This CDR3 comprises 13 residues. CDR1 is SQVTM and CDR2 is ANQGSEA in the germline V gene. Trimming left V 3 bases short and J 0 bases short, with 6 bases between. Here the CDR3 DNA reads TGCAGCGTTGATAGTCTAGCCAAAAACATTCAGTACTTC. This encodes CSVDSLAKNIQYF.

Ten or more counts support this clonotype. The chain joins TRBV6-6 to TRBJ2-5; D is possibly TRBD1 or TRBD2 (6 bases each). The germline V and J ends were trimmed by 7 bases and 2 bases, with 17 bases remaining between them. Germline loops: CDR1 MNHNY, CDR2 SVGAGI (reference sequence). CDR3 length: 15 residues. The CDR3 protein is CASTELRGLQETQYF. In nucleotides, the CDR3 is TGTGCCAGCACCGAGCTTCGGGGGCTACAAGAGACCCAGTACTTC.

This clonotype was counted many times. The chain combines TRBV7-2 with TRBJ1-1; possible D gene TRBD1, 6 bases. CDR1 SGHTA and CDR2 FQGNSA come from the germline V gene. The CDR3 has 13 residues. Deletions cut 5 bases from V and 2 bases from J, with 9 bases between. This chain's CDR3 is CASSRDTNTEAFF. As DNA, the CDR3 is TGTGCCAGCAGCAGGGACACCAACACTGAAGCTTTCTTT.

This clonotype was recorded many times. The chain joins TRBV20-1 to TRBJ2-7; D might be TRBD1 or TRBD2, each matching 5 bases. CDR1 is DFQATT and CDR2 is SNEGSKA in the germline V gene (reference sequence). The CDR3 sequence is 11 residues long. The V end lost 1 base, the J end lost 7 bases, and 8 bases lay between the germline ends. CDR3 in DNA: TGCAGTGCTAGAGGGGACGGGGAGCAGTACTTC. Its protein is CSARGDGEQYF.

This clonotype showed up many times. The gene calls are TRBV20-1 and TRBJ2-7; 13 bases are shared with TRBD2. J was trimmed by 3 bases and V by 0 bases; bases with no gene match: 5. The germline V gene encodes CDR1 DFQATT and CDR2 SNEGSKA (reference sequence). CDR3 length equals 16 residues. The CDR3 is CSARETSGRSNYEQYF. CDR3 DNA: TGCAGTGCTAGAGAGACTAGCGGGAGGTCGAACTACGAGCAGTACTTC.

This clonotype showed up just a few times. The rearrangement uses TRBV28 and TRBJ2-3, with 13 positions matching TRBD2. Germline V lookup: CDR1 MDHEN, CDR2 SYDVKM. Germline trimming cut 5 bases from V and 3 bases from J; bases unmatched to any gene: 5. The CDR3 has 16 amino acids. The CDR3 nucleotides read TGTGCCAGCAGTCTCAGACTAGCGGGGGGTACAGATACGCAGTATTTT. This codes for CASSLRLAGGTDTQYF.

This clonotype was seen many times. The V and J genes are TRBV4-1 and TRBJ1-2, with D perhaps matching TRBD1 (5 bases). This CDR3 is built from 16 residues. Trimming stripped 5 bases from V and 6 bases from J, with 22 bases between. Germline V lookup: CDR1 MGHRA, CDR2 YSYEKL. The DNA for the CDR3 is TGCGCCAGCAGCACAGTCAACCACGGCCAGGGAAATGGCTACACCTTC. It is translated as CASSTVNHGQGNGYTF.

Many counts were recorded for this clonotype. The chain uses TRBV4-3 and TRBJ2-3; 10 bases fit TRBD2. This CDR3 has 15 residues. CDR1 is LGHNA and CDR2 is YSLEER in the germline V gene. The V and J ends lost 3 bases and 4 bases, in that order; junction bases with no gene match: 4. CDR3 DNA sequence: TGCGCCAGCAGCCACGGACTAGCGGCCCCAGATACGCAGTATTTT. Translated: CASSHGLAAPDTQYF.